This TCR beta chain is drawn from a study of a mutant IDH1 vaccine in newly diagnosed glioma (dated by TCRdb to the early 2020s). Study-level background: Of the roughly 32 patients who were treated, approximately 60% were male and roughly 40% were female, and the mean age was around 41 years. Prior to enrollment, patients had been given standard therapy consisting of radiotherapy alone, temozolomide alone, or radiochemotherapy with temozolomide, with the combination given to most patients. Six visits were used for peripheral blood collection: V03 (baseline), V05, V07, V10, V12 and V13. For exploratory analyses, longitudinal TCRB deep sequencing was carried out in roughly 23 treated patients wherever samples were available. Study-wide conclusions, independent of this receptor: Selection of PBMC samples for TCRB deep sequencing was based on availability. Immune responses induced by the vaccine were seen in over 90% of patients across multiple MHC alleles. The authors noted that analyses of patient blood samples could not be reproduced because of sample limitations. No apparent relationship was observed between pseudoprogression and alterations in the top peripheral T cell clonotypes detected by TCRB sequencing.

Receptor libraries were prepared by the immunoSEQ multiplex PCR assay. Rearranged TCR beta chain sequences were amplified with the hsTCRB Kit following the manufacturer's protocol. TCRB libraries were sequenced on an Illumina MiSeq. In the paper's pipeline: The kit vendor's proprietary platform handled demultiplexing, trimming and gene mapping. Sourced from immuneACCESS, this table was stored by TCRdb with only in-frame sequences that have V and J called. A share of the clones is absent; for the studies checked, an unresolved V gene accounts for under half, and the remainder has no known explanation. V and J calls and clone size are copied from that table; D and trimming were computed from the DNA. The sample data list around 37,000 clones, and approximately 78% of these were observed just once. Of the sample, 9% to 10% is held by the ten largest clones. The time point label on this specimen signifies: baseline, week 1 (first vaccination visit). Taken with the paper, the label for treatment or condition translates to: pre-vaccination baseline after standard-of-care therapy. The donors had newly diagnosed IDH1-mutant astrocytomas of WHO grade 3 or 4 that showed loss of nuclear ATRX. The samples were drawn from NOA16, a multicentre, single-arm, open-label phase I trial in Germany that tested a mutant IDH1 peptide vaccine in humans for the first time. Visit V03 blood draws served as the baseline sample for immunogenicity testing. Genomic DNA for TCRB sequencing was isolated from EDTA blood with the DNeasy Blood and Tissue Kit.

Note on this clone: Its antigen is not yet known. There are no base qualities to consult, and no much larger clone falls within one base.

As encoded in the germline V gene (reference sequence), CDR1 is PRHDT while CDR2 is FYEKMQ. The junction shows trimming of 7 bases on V and 6 bases on J, plus 15 bases between the germline ends. From its cysteine to its phenylalanine, the CDR3 spans 13 amino acids. Only the CDR3 DNA stays, 39 bases, in frame from base 1. Recombination connected TRBV13 to TRBJ1-1; the D gene is possibly TRBD1, with 5 bases matching. The receptor comes from a man in his forties with glioma. Some clones in this sample may be carry-over from other donors' samples. The material sequenced was PBMCs, taken from a glioma patient treated with radiotherapy, temozolomide or both. For the CDR3, the sequence is CASKGHPGAEAFF. DNA sequence: TGTGCCAGCAAAGGGCACCCGGGGGCTGAAGCTTTCTTT.